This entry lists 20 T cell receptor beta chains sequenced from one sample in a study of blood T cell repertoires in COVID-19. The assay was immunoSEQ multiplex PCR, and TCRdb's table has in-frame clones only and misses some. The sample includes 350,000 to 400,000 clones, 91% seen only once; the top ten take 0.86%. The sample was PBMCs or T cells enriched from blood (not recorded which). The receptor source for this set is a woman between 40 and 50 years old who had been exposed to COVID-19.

CDR3 sequence: CASSRTGGGYNEQFF. The CDR3, as DNA: TGTGCCAGCAGCCGTACAGGGGGGGGCTACAATGAGCAGTTCTTC. The J gene is TRBJ2-1, the V gene TRBV7-2; tentatively, D is TRBD1 (8 bases). CDR3 length: 15 residues. Trimming left V 5 bases short and J 3 bases short, with 14 bases between. The germline CDR1 and CDR2 sequences are SGHTA and FQGNSA.

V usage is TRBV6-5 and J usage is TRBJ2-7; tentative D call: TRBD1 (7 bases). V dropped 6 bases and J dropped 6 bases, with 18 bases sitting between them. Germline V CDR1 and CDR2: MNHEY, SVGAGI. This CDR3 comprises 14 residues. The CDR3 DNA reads TGTGCCAGCAGCCGGGCGCAGGGGGGCTCCGAGCAGTACTTC. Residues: CASSRAQGGSEQYF.

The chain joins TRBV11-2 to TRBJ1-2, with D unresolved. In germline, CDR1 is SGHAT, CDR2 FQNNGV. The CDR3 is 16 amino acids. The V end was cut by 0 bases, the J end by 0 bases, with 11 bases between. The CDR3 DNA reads TGTGCCAGCAGCTTAGACTACCGGGTCGCTAACTATGGCTACACCTTC. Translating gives CASSLDYRVANYGYTF. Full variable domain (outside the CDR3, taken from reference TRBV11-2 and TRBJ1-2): EAGVAQSPRYKIIEKRQSVAFWCNPISGHATLYWYQQILGQGPKLLIQFQNNGVVDDSQLPKDRFSAERLKGVDSTLKIQPAKLEDSAVYLCASSLDYRVANYGYTFGSGTRLTVV.

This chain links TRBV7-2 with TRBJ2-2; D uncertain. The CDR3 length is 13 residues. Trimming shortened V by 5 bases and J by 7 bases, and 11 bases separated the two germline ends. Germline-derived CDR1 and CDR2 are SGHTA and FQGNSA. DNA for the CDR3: TGTGCCAGCAGCCGTCAGTTGGTCGGGGAGCTGTTTTTT. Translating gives CASSRQLVGELFF. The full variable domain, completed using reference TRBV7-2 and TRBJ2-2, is GAGVSQSPSNKVTEKGKDVELRCDPISGHTALYWYRQSLGQGLEFLIYFQGNSAPDKSGLPSDRFSAERTGGSVSTLTIQRTQQEDSAVYLCASSRQLVGELFFGEGSRLTVL.

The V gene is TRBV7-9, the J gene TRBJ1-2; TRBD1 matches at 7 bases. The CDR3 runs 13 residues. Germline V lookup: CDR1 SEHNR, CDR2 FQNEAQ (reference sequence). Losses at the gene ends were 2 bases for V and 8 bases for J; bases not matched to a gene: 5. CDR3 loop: CASSLTGAHGYTF. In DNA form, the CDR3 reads TGTGCCAGCAGCTTAACAGGGGCTCACGGCTACACCTTC.

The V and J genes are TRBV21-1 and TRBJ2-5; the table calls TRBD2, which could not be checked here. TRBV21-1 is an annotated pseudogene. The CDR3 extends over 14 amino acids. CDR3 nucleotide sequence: TGTGCCAGCAGCAGTCCCCGGGGCCAAGAGACCCAGTACTTC. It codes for CASSSPRGQETQYF.

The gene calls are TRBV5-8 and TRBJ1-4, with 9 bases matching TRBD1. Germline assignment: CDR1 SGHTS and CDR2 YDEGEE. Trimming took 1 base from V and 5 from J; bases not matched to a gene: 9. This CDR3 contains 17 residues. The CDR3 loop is CASSLPRTGVVNEKLFF. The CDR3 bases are TGTGCCAGCAGCTTGCCCCGGACAGGGGTGGTGAATGAAAAACTGTTTTTT.

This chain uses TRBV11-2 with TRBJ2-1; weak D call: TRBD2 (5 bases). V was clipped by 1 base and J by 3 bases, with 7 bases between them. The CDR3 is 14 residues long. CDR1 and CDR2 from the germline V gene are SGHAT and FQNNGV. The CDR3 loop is CASSLGGNYNEQFF. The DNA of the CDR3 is TGTGCCAGCAGCTTAGGAGGGAACTACAATGAGCAGTTCTTC.

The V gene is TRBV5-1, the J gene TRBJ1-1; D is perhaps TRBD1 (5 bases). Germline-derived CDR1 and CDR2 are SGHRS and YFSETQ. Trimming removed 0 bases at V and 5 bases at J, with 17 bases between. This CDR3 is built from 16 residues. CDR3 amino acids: CASSLGSGERGTEAFF. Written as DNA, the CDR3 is TGCGCCAGCAGCTTGGGGTCGGGAGAACGGGGGACTGAAGCTTTCTTT.

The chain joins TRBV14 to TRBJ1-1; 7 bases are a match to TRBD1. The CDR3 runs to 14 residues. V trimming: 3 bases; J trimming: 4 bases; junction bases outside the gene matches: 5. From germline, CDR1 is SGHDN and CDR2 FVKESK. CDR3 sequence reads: CASSQQGGGTEAFF. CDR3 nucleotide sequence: TGTGCCAGCAGCCAGCAAGGGGGCGGCACTGAAGCTTTCTTT.

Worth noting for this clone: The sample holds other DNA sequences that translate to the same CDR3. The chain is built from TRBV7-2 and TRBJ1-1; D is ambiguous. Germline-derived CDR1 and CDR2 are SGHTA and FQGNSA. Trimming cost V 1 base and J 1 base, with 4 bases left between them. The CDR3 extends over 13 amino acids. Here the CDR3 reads CASSLGQNTEAFF. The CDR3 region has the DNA TGTGCCAGCAGCTTAGGACAGAACACTGAAGCTTTCTTT.

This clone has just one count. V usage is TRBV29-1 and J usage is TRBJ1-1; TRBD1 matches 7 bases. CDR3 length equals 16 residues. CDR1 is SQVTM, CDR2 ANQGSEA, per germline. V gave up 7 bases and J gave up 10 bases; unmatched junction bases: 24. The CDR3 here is CSGHTPHRGARDGAFF. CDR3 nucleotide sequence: TGCAGCGGACACACGCCCCACAGGGGCGCGAGAGATGGAGCTTTCTTT.

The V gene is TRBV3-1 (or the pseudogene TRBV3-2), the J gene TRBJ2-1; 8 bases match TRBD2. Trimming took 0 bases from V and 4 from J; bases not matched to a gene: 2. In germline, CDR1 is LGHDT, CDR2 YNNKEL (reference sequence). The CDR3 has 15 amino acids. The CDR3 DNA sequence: TGTGCCAGCAGCCAAGAAGGACTAGCTTACAATGAGCAGTTCTTC. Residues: CASSQEGLAYNEQFF.

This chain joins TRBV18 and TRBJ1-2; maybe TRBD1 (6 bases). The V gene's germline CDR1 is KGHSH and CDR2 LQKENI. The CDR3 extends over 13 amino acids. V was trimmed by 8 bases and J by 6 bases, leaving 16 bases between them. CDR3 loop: CASQVTGNDGYTF. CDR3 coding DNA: TGTGCCAGCCAAGTCACAGGGAACGATGGCTACACCTTC.

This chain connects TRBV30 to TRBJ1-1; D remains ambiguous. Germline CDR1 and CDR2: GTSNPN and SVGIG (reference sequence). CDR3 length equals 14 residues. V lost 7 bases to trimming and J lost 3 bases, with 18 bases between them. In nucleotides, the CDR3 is TGTGCCTCCCAGACCGGGAGCTCCGACACTGAAGCTTTCTTT. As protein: CASQTGSSDTEAFF.

The CDR3: CASSDGERRGYTF. The CDR3 DNA reads as TGTGCCAGCAGTGATGGGGAGCGGCGGGGCTACACCTTC. The chain recombines TRBV6-4 with TRBJ1-2; no clear D. Germline CDR1 is MRHNA and CDR2 is SNTAGT. The ends were cut back, 3 bases at V and 8 bases at J, with 13 bases in the middle. CDR3 length: 13 amino acids.

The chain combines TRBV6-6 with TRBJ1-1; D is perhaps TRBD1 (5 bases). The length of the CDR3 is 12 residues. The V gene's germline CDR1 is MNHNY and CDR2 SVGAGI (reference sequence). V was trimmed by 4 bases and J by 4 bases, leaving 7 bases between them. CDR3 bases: TGTGCCAGCAGTTCAGGGTTCACTGAAGCTTTCTTT. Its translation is CASSSGFTEAFF.

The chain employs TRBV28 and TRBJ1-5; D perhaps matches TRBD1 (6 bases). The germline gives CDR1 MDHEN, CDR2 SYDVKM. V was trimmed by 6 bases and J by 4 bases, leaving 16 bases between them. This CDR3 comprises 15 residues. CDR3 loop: CASSIPDSDNQPQHF. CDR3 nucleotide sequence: TGTGCCAGCAGCATTCCGGACAGCGATAATCAGCCCCAGCATTTT. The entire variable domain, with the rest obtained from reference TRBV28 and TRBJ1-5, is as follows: DVKVTQSSRYLVKRTGEKVFLECVQDMDHENMFWYRQDPGLGLRLIYFSYDVKMKEKGDIPEGYSVSREKKERFSLILESASTNQTSMYLCASSIPDSDNQPQHFGDGTRLSIL.

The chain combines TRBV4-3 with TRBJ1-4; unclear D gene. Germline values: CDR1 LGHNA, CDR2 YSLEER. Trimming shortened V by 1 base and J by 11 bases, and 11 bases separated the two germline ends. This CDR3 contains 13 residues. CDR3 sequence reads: CASSQVMEGKLFF. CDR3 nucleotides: TGCGCCAGCAGCCAAGTTATGGAGGGCAAACTGTTTTTT.

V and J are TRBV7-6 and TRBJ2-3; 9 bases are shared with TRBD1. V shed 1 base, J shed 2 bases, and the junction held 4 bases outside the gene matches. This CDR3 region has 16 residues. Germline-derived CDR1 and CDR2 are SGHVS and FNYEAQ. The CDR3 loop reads CASSLVGDRDTDTQYF. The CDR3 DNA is TGTGCCAGCAGCTTAGTGGGGGACAGGGACACAGATACGCAGTATTTT.